This T cell receptor beta chain is from a study of blood T cell repertoires in COVID-19. The junction had 15 bases not matched to a gene; V was cut back by 0 bases and J by 6 bases. The CDR3 has 18 amino acids. CDR1 is MNHEY and CDR2 is SVGEGT in the germline V gene. Profiled with immunoSEQ multiplex PCR; TCRdb holds only in-frame clones, not every one. The sample holds around 180,000 clones; around three quarters are singletons and the top ten take 17%. The TCR sequence derives from a woman between 50 and 59 years old with acute COVID-19. Sequencing used PBMCs or T cells enriched from blood (not recorded which). This chain links TRBV6-2 or TRBV6-3 with TRBJ2-3; 7 positions match TRBD2. Here the CDR3 reads CASSYSGDDGGGADTQYF. In nucleotides, the CDR3 is TGTGCCAGCAGTTACTCTGGGGATGACGGGGGAGGGGCGGATACGCAGTATTTT.